Sequencing of this T cell receptor (beta chain) was carried out in a study of CXCR3-negative and CXCR3-positive naive CD8 T cells. Points from the study as a whole: More hydrophobic TRB CDR3s occurred in CXCR3-positive than in CXCR3-negative naive cells.

CD45RO-CCR7+CD27+CD95- marked naive CD8+ T cells. To note about this clonotype: Its antigen remains unknown.

TRB cDNA was prepared as libraries by UMI-labeled 5' RACE. After re-calling the 5' RACE reads, TCRdb lists one entry per CDR3 protein, DNA absent. The record lists some 66,000 distinct CDR3 sequences, of which the ten most abundant hold nearly 1.5%. The specimen was naive CXCR3- CD8+ T cells from blood. Subset given: CD45RO-CCR7+CD27+CD95- naive CD8+ T cells lacking CXCR3 (TNR3-). The sequence was obtained from a human donor in good health. Some clones in this sample may be carry-over from other donors' samples.

The CDR3: CASSIRRTSGGIYNEQFF. V usage is TRBV19 and J usage is TRBJ2-1; the D call of TRBD2 rests on TCRdb alone, since no DNA is present to check it. The CDR3 is made up of 18 amino acids. CDR1 LNHDA and CDR2 SQIVND come from the germline V gene (reference sequence).